These T cell receptor beta chains were read from a single sample in a study of neurological immune-mediated disorders. TCRdb called the 5' RACE reads again in MiXCR, with one record for every CDR3 protein. The sample lists about 80,000 distinct CDR3 sequences, 4.3% occurring once. The sequenced sample consisted of PBMCs. The receptors originated from a woman aged 55-70 years with multiple sclerosis. The CDR3 runs from the conserved cysteine through the conserved F or W. D genes are given only for firm matches. Only part of the rows carry a size: once, few, many, or a class if the clone is expanded.

CDR3 DNA,CDR3 protein,J gene,V gene,clone size,D gene
TGCAGTGTGTCGGGCGGCAATCAGCCCCAGCATTTT,CSVSGGNQPQHF,TRBJ1-5,TRBV20-1,many,NA
TGCGCCAGCAGCGCACCTACAGCGGCCTCAGGGCAGTATTTT,CASSAPTAASGQYF,TRBJ2-3,TRBV5-1,many,NA
TGTGCCAGCAGCTTCCGACAGGGCGGGGGCTATGGCTACACCTTC,CASSFRQGGGYGYTF,TRBJ1-2,TRBV3-1,few,TRBD1
TGTGCCAGCAGATATATAGCGGGGGGGCACAATGAGCAGTTCTTC,CASRYIAGGHNEQFF,TRBJ2-1,TRBV5-6,many,TRBD2
TGTGCCAGCAGCTTCCCTAGCGGGGGTGTTGGAGAGACCCAGTACTTC,CASSFPSGGVGETQYF,TRBJ2-5,TRBV5-6,many,TRBD2
TGTGCCAGCAGCCCAAGGACTCCCCTGGCAGATACGCAGTATTTT,CASSPRTPLADTQYF,TRBJ2-3,TRBV7-2,many,NA
TGTGCCAGCAGCTTAGTTGGGGATAGCAATCAGCCCCAGCATTTT,CASSLVGDSNQPQHF,TRBJ1-5,TRBV7-2,many,NA
TGTGCCAGCAGCTCTCAAACCAGGGGTGCCACCGGGGAGCTGTTTTTT,CASSSQTRGATGELFF,TRBJ2-2,TRBV7-2,many,NA
TGTTCGACCGGACTAGCGGGGGGGCCGGGTGAGCAGTTCTTC,CSTGLAGGPGEQFF,TRBJ2-1,TRBV25-1,many,TRBD2
TGCAGTGCAAAAAGGACAGGGAGCTCCTACAATGAGCAGTTCTTC,CSAKRTGSSYNEQFF,TRBJ2-1,TRBV20-1,many,TRBD1
TGTGCCAGCAGCTTAGAAGCGAGGGGAAAGTATGGCTACACCTTC,CASSLEARGKYGYTF,TRBJ1-2,TRBV11-2,many,NA
TGCAGTGCTAGGCTGACAGGGGGATACAATGAGCAGTTCTTC,CSARLTGGYNEQFF,TRBJ2-1,TRBV20-1,many,TRBD1
TGTGCCAGCAGCCTCCGACAGCAAAATGGCTACACCTTC,CASSLRQQNGYTF,TRBJ1-2,TRBV9,NA,NA
TGCGCCAGCAGCTTGGCGCCGGTAAGGGTGCACCCCCAGTACTTC,CASSLAPVRVHPQYF,TRBJ2-5,TRBV5-1,many,NA
TGTGCCAGCAGTTACGGACGGGGACTCGGACTCCAAGAGACCCAGTACTTC,CASSYGRGLGLQETQYF,TRBJ2-5,TRBV6-2/TRBV6-3,many,NA
TGTGCCAGCAGCTTTTTCGGCAGGGGCGGGACTGAAGCTTTCTTT,CASSFFGRGGTEAFF,TRBJ1-1,TRBV7-2,many,NA
TGTGCCAGCAGCGCCAGTGGACAGTACCATCAGCCCCAGCATTTT,CASSASGQYHQPQHF,TRBJ1-5,TRBV5-6,many,NA
TGTGCCAGCAGCTTACAGGGAGGACAGCCCCAGCATTTT,CASSLQGGQPQHF,TRBJ1-5,TRBV7-2,many,NA
TGTGCCACCGCATCCACAGATACGCAGTATTTT,CATASTDTQYF,TRBJ2-3,TRBV7-2,many,NA
TGTGCCAGCAGCCAAGTGCCGGAGGTGTCCTACGAGCAGTACTTC,CASSQVPEVSYEQYF,TRBJ2-7,TRBV3-1,many,NA
TGTGCCAGCAGGGGACAGGGGTGGAACACTGAAGCTTTCTTT,CASRGQGWNTEAFF,TRBJ1-1,TRBV6-6,many,TRBD1
TGCAGTGCTCTACTAGGACTGGGGAATCAGCCCCAGCATTTT,CSALLGLGNQPQHF,TRBJ1-5,TRBV20-1,many,NA
TGTGCCAGCAGCTTATCGGAAAATGGGTTCTTC,CASSLSENGFF,TRBJ2-1,TRBV7-9,many,NA
TGTGCCAGCACACTGCGGGGGGGCTTATACGAGCAGTACTTC,CASTLRGGLYEQYF,TRBJ2-7,TRBV12-3/TRBV12-4,many,TRBD2
TGTGCCAGCAGCTTGGATGCAGGGATCAAAAACATTCAGTACTTC,CASSLDAGIKNIQYF,TRBJ2-4,TRBV5-5,many,NA
TGCGCCAGCAGCCCGGGACAGGGGGCATTCCTCCAAGAGACCCAGTACTTC,CASSPGQGAFLQETQYF,TRBJ2-5,TRBV5-1,many,TRBD1
TGTGCCAGCAGTACGACAGGGAGGTATGGATATGGCTACACCTTC,CASSTTGRYGYGYTF,TRBJ1-2,TRBV3-1,NA,TRBD1
TGCGCCAGCAGTCTGGAATCCTTCCGCGATCAGCCCCAGCATTTT,CASSLESFRDQPQHF,TRBJ1-5,TRBV5-1,many,NA
TGCGCCAGCAGCTTGGCCGGATACTCCTCCTACGAGCAGTACTTC,CASSLAGYSSYEQYF,TRBJ2-7,TRBV5-1,NA,NA
TGCGCCAGCAGCTTGTTTAGTGTACCTGCCTACGAGCAGTACTTC,CASSLFSVPAYEQYF,TRBJ2-7,TRBV5-1,NA,NA
TGCGCCAGCAGCTCAGACAGGGCAAATTCACCCCTCCACTTT,CASSSDRANSPLHF,TRBJ1-6,TRBV5-1,many,TRBD1
TGTGCCAGCTGCCTGGGACAGGTCGCTGAAAAACTGTTTTTT,CASCLGQVAEKLFF,TRBJ1-4,TRBV6-2/TRBV6-3,many,TRBD1
TGTGCCAGCAGCCCCCAAGGGTCACCCCTCCACTTT,CASSPQGSPLHF,TRBJ1-6,TRBV7-9,many,NA
TGTGCCAGCAGCTTAGGGGACTTATACGAGCAGTACTTC,CASSLGDLYEQYF,TRBJ2-7,TRBV7-6,many,NA
TGTGCTAGCAGCGTACTAGCCCAGGGGGAGACCCAGTACTTC,CASSVLAQGETQYF,TRBJ2-5,TRBV7-7,few,NA
TGTGCCAGCTCACCAAAGGAGGAGCAGTACTTC,CASSPKEEQYF,TRBJ2-7,TRBV18,many,NA
TGCGCCAGCAGCCCGCGGGCCCTTTCAAAAGAGACCCAGTACTTC,CASSPRALSKETQYF,TRBJ2-5,TRBV5-1,many,NA
TGTGCCAGCAGCCAGGGGAAGGGAGAGCAGTACTTC,CASSQGKGEQYF,TRBJ2-7,TRBV3-1,many,NA
TGCGCCAGCAGCTTGAACAGAGATAACACCGGGGAGCTGTTTTTT,CASSLNRDNTGELFF,TRBJ2-2,TRBV5-1,many,NA
TGTGCCAGCACTGACTCCACTAATGAAAAACTGTTTTTT,CASTDSTNEKLFF,TRBJ1-4,TRBV3-1,many,NA
TGCGCCAGCAGCTTGGACGGGTCAAGGGGGCAGTTCTTC,CASSLDGSRGQFF,TRBJ2-1,TRBV5-1,many,NA
TGTGCCAGCAGCTACCGGACAGGAGATAATGAAAAACTGTTTTTT,CASSYRTGDNEKLFF,TRBJ1-4,TRBV11-2,many,TRBD1
TGCGCCAGCAGCTTGGTTACAGACTTATACGAGCAGTACTTC,CASSLVTDLYEQYF,TRBJ2-7,TRBV5-1,many,NA
TGCGCCAGCAGCTTGGTTGGCCGCGAAAAACTGTTTTTT,CASSLVGREKLFF,TRBJ1-4,TRBV5-1,many,NA
TGCGCCAGCAGCTCGGCAGGGGTCCACGAGCAGTACTTC,CASSSAGVHEQYF,TRBJ2-7,TRBV5-1,medium-sized,NA